These 10 T cell receptor beta chains share one sample of origin, sequenced in a study of identical twins. TCRdb called the 5' RACE reads again in MiXCR, with one record for every CDR3 protein. The table includes about 100,000 distinct CDR3 sequences, 5.9% detected once. Sample: memory T cells sorted from blood. These TCRs come from a woman aged 45-65 years in good health.

The chain uses TRBV3-1 and TRBJ2-3; 10 bases map to TRBD1. CDR1 is LGHDT, CDR2 YNNKEL, per germline (reference sequence). V gave up 5 bases and J gave up 2 bases; unmatched junction bases: 7. The CDR3 extends over 16 amino acids. CDR3 DNA: TGTGCCAGCAGCAGGCGGACAGGGGGTAACACAGATACGCAGTATTTT. It codes for CASSRRTGGNTDTQYF.

This clonotype was recorded at least ten times. The chain carries TRBV7-2 and TRBJ1-1; D not resolved. Germline assignment: CDR1 SGHTA and CDR2 FQGNSA. Trimming took off 3 bases at V and 0 bases at J, with 5 bases between the two ends. There are 13 residues in the CDR3. The CDR3 region has the DNA TGTGCCAGCAGCTTTCGACTGAACACTGAAGCTTTCTTT. Its protein product is CASSFRLNTEAFF.

This clonotype came up a few times. The chain employs TRBV19 and TRBJ2-7; a weak D match, TRBD1 (5 bases). The germline V and J ends were trimmed by 2 bases and 0 bases, with 14 bases remaining between them. This CDR3 is 16 amino acids long. Germline CDR1 and CDR2: LNHDA and SQIVND (reference sequence). The CDR3 loop is CASSITPDTYSYEQYF. In DNA form, the CDR3 reads TGTGCCAGTAGTATAACCCCGGACACCTACTCCTACGAGCAGTACTTC.

This clonotype has a count of ten or more. This rearrangement joins TRBV5-1 to TRBJ1-2; no clear D. CDR3 length: 15 amino acids. Germline assignment: CDR1 SGHRS and CDR2 YFSETQ. V was clipped by 4 bases and J by 8 bases, with 21 bases between them. CDR3 sequence reads: CASSSLEAGFGGYTF. Written as DNA, the CDR3 is TGCGCCAGCAGCAGCTTGGAAGCGGGTTTCGGAGGCTACACCTTC.

There are many counts of this clonotype. This sequence joins TRBV24-1 and TRBJ2-5; tentatively, D is TRBD1 (6 bases). The germline V gene encodes CDR1 KGHDR and CDR2 SFDVKD. Trimming removed 5 bases at V and 1 base at J, with 13 bases between. CDR3 size: 15 residues. CDR3 region: CATSAGHSSQETQYF. The CDR3, as DNA: TGTGCCACCAGTGCGGGACACTCCTCCCAAGAGACCCAGTACTTC.

This clonotype showed up many times. The gene calls are TRBV7-8 and TRBJ2-1; 8 nucleotides agree with TRBD2. Germline V gene lookup returns CDR1 SGHVS and CDR2 FQNEAQ. The CDR3 is made up of 17 amino acids. V shed 1 base, J shed 4 bases, and the junction held 9 bases outside the gene matches. In nucleotides, the CDR3 is TGTGCCAGCAGCTTAGAGGCGGCGGTAGCGGGGTACAATGAGCAGTTCTTC. Its translation is CASSLEAAVAGYNEQFF.

This clonotype has just a few counts. This chain links TRBV3-1 with TRBJ2-7, with D maybe TRBD1 (6 bases). Germline V gives CDR1 LGHDT, CDR2 YNNKEL (reference sequence). Trimming stripped 3 bases from V and 0 bases from J, with 18 bases between. The CDR3 extends over 17 amino acids. The CDR3, as DNA: TGTGCCAGCAGCCAGGAAAAGCACAGGGCCCGCTCCTACGAGCAGTACGTC. Translation: CASSQEKHRARSYEQYV.

This clonotype has at least ten counts. The chain has TRBV11-3 and TRBJ2-1, with a tentative D call TRBD2 (6 bases). Germline-derived CDR1 and CDR2 are SGHNT and YENEEA. Trimming removed 5 bases at V and 7 bases at J, with 15 bases between. The CDR3 length is 14 residues. The CDR3 sequence is CASSGLFQPNEQFF. Written as DNA, the CDR3 is TGTGCCAGCAGCGGACTATTTCAACCGAATGAGCAGTTCTTC.

This clonotype was seen ten or more times. The chain has TRBV19 and TRBJ2-7, with D tentatively TRBD1 (5 bases). CDR3 length: 13 amino acids. V was cut by 7 bases and J by 4 bases, with 14 bases left in between. Looked up from germline, CDR1 is LNHDA and CDR2 is SQIVND (reference sequence). The CDR3 reads CASKEIGAYEQYF. CDR3 sequence (DNA): TGTGCCAGTAAGGAGATAGGGGCATACGAGCAGTACTTC.

In its sample, this clonotype was seen many times. The rearrangement joins TRBV7-8 to TRBJ2-4; 7 bases fit TRBD2. Trimming removed 5 bases from V and 9 bases from J; junction bases left unmatched: 10. This CDR3 has 14 residues. Looked up from germline, CDR1 is SGHVS and CDR2 is FQNEAQ. The CDR3 coding sequence is TGTGCCAGCAGCATTTTAGCGACGGGAGGCATTCAGTACTTC. Protein: CASSILATGGIQYF. Drawing the rest from reference TRBV7-8 and TRBJ2-4, the complete variable domain is GAGVSQSPRYKVAKRGQDVALRCDPISGHVSLFWYQQALGQGPEFLTYFQNEAQLDKSGLPSDRFFAERPEGSVSTLKIQRTQQEDSAVYLCASSILATGGIQYFGAGTRLSVL.